This TCR beta chain stems from a study of PD-L1 blockade in urothelial cancer (dated by TCRdb to the late 2010s). Describing the broader study: Therapy was started at some point between 2012 and 2014 for all patients, and atezolizumab 1,200 mg was administered intravenously every 3 weeks. About 85% of the roughly 29 patients were identified as males with urothelial cancer of bladder origin, and a prior smoking history was reported by 18 of 29 patients. Patients had an ECOG performance status of 0 or 1 and had received between 0 and 3 prior chemotherapy regimens. Blood samples were analyzed at 3 weeks after treatment start (second dose) and at 6 weeks after treatment start. Blood samples gave median yields of around 150,000 T cells and approximately 80,000 unique TCRs, along with a median clonality of 0.080. The study, an exploratory multi-omic analysis, examined somatic, immune and clinical correlates of response to PD-L1 blockade with atezolizumab in urothelial cancer. Pretreatment tumor samples, along with matched peripheral blood serially collected before and after atezolizumab treatment, were subjected to TCR sequencing. Durable clinical benefit was defined as a progression-free survival longer than 6 months, and TCR features were additionally tested against progression-free survival and overall survival. Whole exome sequencing and RNA sequencing of pretreatment tumors were performed alongside TCR sequencing in the same patients. Durable clinical benefit was achieved by nine patients and was not achieved by 20 patients. Twenty-nine patients had pretreatment blood TCR-seq, some 24 had at least one posttreatment blood collection, and some 24 had tumor TCR-seq. Broad study findings and their caveats: A pretreatment peripheral blood TCR clonality below the median was linked to improved progression-free and overall survival. Because the sample size was small (n of about 29) and many exploratory analyses were performed, the results are intended to be hypothesis-generating. Greater expansion of tumor-associated TCR clones in peripheral blood 3 weeks after the start of treatment was observed in patients with durable benefit (n of about 20, p = 0.022).

Trimming costs V 4 bases and J 5 bases, and their ends lie 18 bases apart. Taken from the germline V gene, the CDR1 and CDR2 loops are SGHRS and YFSETQ. The CDR3 sequence holds 15 residues, the cysteine and phenylalanine included. Left in the record is the CDR3 DNA by itself, 45 bases read in frame from the first base. Each PCR received spiked-in synthetic TCR analog templates so that absolute template abundance could be estimated from read counts. Using the immunoSEQ assay, TCRbeta CDR3 regions were amplified from genomic DNA with bias-controlled V and J gene primers. Rearranged TCRbeta segments were sequenced at approximately 20X coverage. The authors processed their data as follows. Sequencing errors were corrected by clustering, and CDR3s were annotated against IMGT so that V, D and J genes could be assigned. Downstream analyses used only productive TCRbeta rearrangements, leaving out any out-of-frame or stop-codon sequences. Clonality was calculated as one minus the Shannon entropy normalized by the log of the number of unique productive sequences. Fisher's exact test with Benjamini-Hochberg correction, using a cutoff of adjusted p below 0.01, was how clones that differed between time points or between blood and tumor were identified. As stored in TCRdb, this immuneACCESS dataset retains in-frame rearrangements with V and J assigned. A fraction of the clones does not appear; measured against another copy, unresolved V genes explain less than half of the discrepancy, and the remainder lacks a known reason. The V and J calls and clone size were taken over from that table, and D and trimming were inferred from the DNA. The sample includes around 56,000 clones, with roughly 86% observed a single time. Roughly 2.9% of the sample is held by the ten biggest clonotypes.

Note on this clone: The clone's antigen remains unknown. Qualities for individual bases were not recorded, and no much larger clone is one base off.

The cohort comprised around 30 patients with locally advanced or metastatic urothelial carcinoma treated at Memorial Sloan Kettering on a trial protocol. Peripheral blood mononuclear cells were collected pretreatment and during treatment, with between 1 and 8 total time points obtained per patient. The Qiagen DNeasy Blood extraction kit was used to purify genomic DNA from total PBMCs and from tumor samples. PBMCs were collected pretreatment and during treatment, and were isolated and stored as previously described. The sequences come from PBMCs, collected around atezolizumab (anti-PD-L1) treatment. The source of this sequence is a man aged 45-60 years with urothelial cancer. The rearrangement combines TRBV5-1 with TRBJ2-5, and possibly TRBD2, on 5 matching bases. The DNA sequence is as follows: TGCGCCAGCAGCCCGGCGGGTACGGGTCCGGAGACCCAGTACTTC. The resulting protein is CASSPAGTGPETQYF.